This entry is about one T cell receptor beta chain. No antigen is known for it. V shed 0 bases and J shed 5 bases, with 14 bases lying between them. CDR1 is SGHRS and CDR2 is YFSETQ in the germline V gene. This CDR3 is built from 15 residues. Time point: week 35, safety follow-up. The investigators gave 300 ug of mutant IDH1 20-mer peptide in each vaccine dose, together with topical imiquimod. This entry is derived from a study of a mutant IDH1 vaccine in newly diagnosed glioma. Assay: immunoSEQ multiplex PCR; the TCRdb copy retains only in-frame clones and omits some. This sample has tens of thousands of clones, with 81% found just once.

The sample was PBMCs, taken from a glioma patient whose treatment included an IDH1 peptide vaccine. The chain employs TRBV5-1 and TRBJ2-5, with D maybe TRBD1 (6 bases). The clonotype originates from a woman aged 40 to 49 with glioma. Some clones in this sample may be carry-over from other donors' samples. The CDR3 is CASSLVGAQSETQYF. DNA for the CDR3: TGCGCCAGCAGCTTGGTGGGGGCACAGTCCGAGACCCAGTACTTC. The complete variable domain, with remaining parts taken from reference TRBV5-1 and TRBJ2-5, reads KAGVTQTPRYLIKTRGQQVTLSCSPISGHRSVSWYQQTPGQGLQFLFEYFSETQRNKGNFPGRFSGRQFSNSRSEMNVSTLELGDSALYLCASSLVGAQSETQYFGPGTRLLVL.